The rows below give T cell receptor beta chains drawn from one sample of a study of T cell responses to AZD1222 COVID-19 vaccine. Produced via immunoSEQ multiplex PCR; TCRdb's table is partial and in-frame only. This table has under 150,000 clones, around 85% appearing once. This specimen consisted of peripheral blood, obtained 28 days after the second dose of the MenACWY control vaccine. Source of these receptors: an adult who received the MenACWY meningococcal vaccine as a control. Each CDR3 is given with its conserved first and last residue. A D gene is named only where the DNA matches it firmly. Clone size is shown for a subset of rows, as once, few, many or a class of expanded clone.

v_call	d_call	j_call	cdr3_length	clone_size	cdr3_nt	cdr3_aa
TRBV3-1/TRBV3-2	.	TRBJ2-1	12	.	TGTGCCAGCAGTCGGACAGACAATGAGCAGTTCTTC	CASSRTDNEQFF
TRBV19	.	TRBJ2-5	14	.	TGTGCCAGTAGTACGTCCTTAGCAGGGGAGACCCAGTACTTC	CASSTSLAGETQYF
TRBV5-1	TRBD1	TRBJ2-5	15	.	TGCGCTAGTGGACAGGGGGTCATCTGGGAAGAGACCCAGTACTTC	CASGQGVIWEETQYF
TRBV2	.	TRBJ2-5	15	.	TGTGCCAGCAGTGAAAGCCGGGGGAGCCAAGAGACCCAGTACTTC	CASSESRGSQETQYF
TRBV5-1	.	TRBJ2-5	14	.	TGCGCCAGCAGCTTGGGACTAGTCCAAGAGACCCAGTACTTC	CASSLGLVQETQYF
TRBV15	.	TRBJ1-4	16	.	TGTGCCACCAGCAGAGACTCCGGGCCAGGGAATGAAAAACTGTTTTTT	CATSRDSGPGNEKLFF
TRBV9	.	TRBJ1-4	13	.	TGTGCCAGCAGCCGCCCACCTAATGAAAAACTGTTTTTT	CASSRPPNEKLFF
TRBV11-3	.	TRBJ1-2	12	.	TGTGCCAGCTCGAAAAACCCTTATGGCTACACCTTC	CASSKNPYGYTF
TRBV11-1	.	TRBJ2-7	14	.	TGTGCCAGCAGCCTAGGATCGGAGTCTTCCGAGCAGTACTTC	CASSLGSESSEQYF
TRBV25-1	.	TRBJ1-1	11	.	TGTGCCAGCAGGGCGAACACTGAAGCTTTCTTT	CASRANTEAFF
TRBV3-1/TRBV3-2	TRBD2	TRBJ2-1	12	.	TGTGCCAGCAGTACTAGCGTGAATGAGCAGTTCTTC	CASSTSVNEQFF
TRBV5-1	.	TRBJ1-1	15	.	TGCGCCAGCACCCCTCTCAGTAGCGCCAGCACTGAAGCTTTCTTT	CASTPLSSASTEAFF
TRBV7-3	.	TRBJ2-5	13	.	TGTGCCAGCAGCGGGGACGGCCAAGAGACCCAGTACTTC	CASSGDGQETQYF
TRBV5-8	TRBD1	TRBJ1-1	13	.	TGTGCCAGCAGCTGGGGACAGGGCGGCGGAGCTTTCTTT	CASSWGQGGGAFF
TRBV27	TRBD1	TRBJ2-1	13	.	TGTGCCAGCAGTTACACAGGGGGAGGTGAGCAGTTCTTC	CASSYTGGGEQFF
TRBV9	TRBD1	TRBJ1-4	17	.	TGTGCCAGCAGCCCCAGACAGGGGACCTACCTTAATGAAAAACTGTTTTTT	CASSPRQGTYLNEKLFF
TRBV28	TRBD1	TRBJ1-4	15	.	TGTGCCAGCAGCCCGACAGGGTTTCTGGATGAAAAACTGTTTTTT	CASSPTGFLDEKLFF
TRBV28	.	TRBJ1-2	14	.	TGTGCCAGCAGGAAAGAGACAGGAGTCTATGGCTACACCTTC	CASRKETGVYGYTF
TRBV12-5	TRBD1	TRBJ1-2	14	.	TGTGCTAGTGCCGCCGACAGGGAAATTAATGGCTACACCTTC	CASAADREINGYTF
TRBV7-9	.	TRBJ1-5	15	.	TGTGCCAGCAGCTCGCCCGGGTCTGAGAATCAGCCCCAGCATTTT	CASSSPGSENQPQHF
TRBV2	TRBD1	TRBJ2-1	15	.	TGTGCCAGCAGCTCCGGGACAGGGAGCTACAATGAGCAGTTCTTC	CASSSGTGSYNEQFF
TRBV4-2	.	TRBJ2-1	13	once	TGTGCCAGCAGCCAAGAAGGTGGGAATGAGCAGTTCTTC	CASSQEGGNEQFF
TRBV5-6	TRBD1	TRBJ1-5	14	.	TGTGCCAGCAGCCCAGGGACAGGGGAGAGGCCCCAGCATTTT	CASSPGTGERPQHF
TRBV7-9	.	TRBJ1-1	15	.	TGTGCCAGCAGCTTAGATCGCGGTGGGATAGGTGAAGCTTTCTTT	CASSLDRGGIGEAFF
TRBV5-4	.	TRBJ1-5	14	.	TGTGCCAGCAGCGAACAGGGTAGCAATCAGCCCCAGCATTTT	CASSEQGSNQPQHF
TRBV28	.	TRBJ1-4	14	.	TGTGCCAGCAGTCCGCCAGCAGAGACCACGAAACTGTTTTTT	CASSPPAETTKLFF
TRBV3-1/TRBV3-2	.	TRBJ1-2	12	.	TGTGCCAGCAGCCAGTCGGGGTATGGCTACACCTTC	CASSQSGYGYTF
TRBV19	.	TRBJ1-2	12	.	TGTGCCAGTAGTCCAGGGATCTATGGCTACACCTTC	CASSPGIYGYTF
TRBV5-6	.	TRBJ2-2	14	.	TGTGCCAGCAGCTGGGGCCCACCCACCGGGGAGCTGTTTTTT	CASSWGPPTGELFF
TRBV5-8	.	TRBJ2-7	11	.	TGTGCCAGCAGCGGGGTGTACGAGCAGTACTTC	CASSGVYEQYF
TRBV6-6	TRBD2	TRBJ2-3	16	.	TGTGCCAGCAGTTACGGGTTAGCGGGAGGACCGGGTACGCAGTATTTT	CASSYGLAGGPGTQYF
TRBV19	TRBD2	TRBJ2-1	16	once	TGTGCCAGTAGTAGGAGACTAGCGGGAGGATACAATGAGCAGTTCTTC	CASSRRLAGGYNEQFF
TRBV5-1	.	TRBJ1-5	15	.	TGCGCCAGCAGCTTGGGGCCGGAAATTGATCAGCCCCAGCATTTT	CASSLGPEIDQPQHF
TRBV11-2	.	TRBJ1-2	16	.	TGTGCCAGCAGCTTAGGGGTCGGCGGGGGAGGCTATGGCTACACCTTC	CASSLGVGGGGYGYTF
TRBV19	.	TRBJ2-7	14	.	TGTGCCAGTAGTATCAACGTTCGGGCCTACGAGCAGTACTTC	CASSINVRAYEQYF
TRBV28	.	TRBJ1-2	14	.	TGTGCCAGCAGTTTAAACGCGGGGGGCAATGGCTACACCTTC	CASSLNAGGNGYTF
TRBV2	.	TRBJ1-2	16	.	TGTGCCAGCAGTGGGGCCGGGACAAGGAACGTAGGTGGCTACACCTTC	CASSGAGTRNVGGYTF
TRBV10-3	.	TRBJ1-6	15	.	TGTGCCATCAGTGTTAAGGGGACAAGCAATTCACCCCTCCACTTT	CAISVKGTSNSPLHF
TRBV6-1	.	TRBJ2-7	14	.	TGTGCCAGCAGTGAATTGGGGAGCTCCTACGAGCAGTACTTC	CASSELGSSYEQYF
TRBV24-1	TRBD2	TRBJ2-3	15	.	TGTGCCACCAGTCCCGAAGCGGGGGTCACAGATACGCAGTATTTT	CATSPEAGVTDTQYF
TRBV19	TRBD1	TRBJ2-2	15	.	TGTGCCAGTAATCACCCGGGACAGGGGTTCGGGGAGCTGTTTTTT	CASNHPGQGFGELFF
TRBV28	.	TRBJ2-1	16	.	TGTGCCAGCAGTGAACGGGACTTTACTTTAGGTAATGAGCAGTTCTTC	CASSERDFTLGNEQFF
TRBV6-2/TRBV6-3	.	TRBJ2-2	15	.	TGTGCCAGCAGCTCGGGACGAATGAACACCGGGGAGCTGTTTTTT	CASSSGRMNTGELFF
TRBV19	TRBD1	TRBJ2-7	13	.	TGTGTCAAAAGCGGGACAGGGGTTTACGAGCAGTACTTC	CVKSGTGVYEQYF
TRBV5-1	.	TRBJ1-1	14	.	TGCGCCAGCAGCTTGGTTTCTAGGGACACTGAAGCTTTCTTT	CASSLVSRDTEAFF
TRBV10-3	TRBD1	TRBJ1-1	16	.	TGTGCCATCAGTGAAGTCCTAACCCAGGGGGGCACTGAAGCTTTCTTT	CAISEVLTQGGTEAFF
TRBV21-1	.	TRBJ1-5	12	.	TGTGACCCGGGACCCCTCAATCAGCCCCAGCATTTT	CDPGPLNQPQHF
TRBV16	.	TRBJ1-1	14	.	TGTGCCAGCAGCCAATATGCCAGGAACACTGAAGCTTTCTTT	CASSQYARNTEAFF
TRBV7-9	TRBD1	TRBJ1-6	14	.	TGTGCCAGCAGCTCCCGGCAAGGGGGCTCACCCCTCCACTTT	CASSSRQGGSPLHF
TRBV7-2	.	TRBJ2-7	12	.	TGTGCTAACAGGACAGTCTCCTACGAGCAGTACTTC	CANRTVSYEQYF
TRBV10-3	TRBD2	TRBJ2-3	16	.	TGTGCCATCAGCCGTGGACTAGCGGGGACCACAGATACGCAGTATTTT	CAISRGLAGTTDTQYF
TRBV3-1/TRBV3-2	TRBD1	TRBJ1-1	12	.	TGTGCCAGCAGCCAGGGGACAGCTGAAGCTTTCTTT	CASSQGTAEAFF
TRBV5-1	TRBD1	TRBJ2-5	14	.	TGCGCCAGCAGCTTGGAGGGGGCGGGTAAGACCCAGTACTTC	CASSLEGAGKTQYF
TRBV7-6	.	TRBJ1-2	13	.	TGTGCCAGCAGCTTAGCCGTCGGGCATGGCTACACCTTC	CASSLAVGHGYTF
TRBV18	TRBD1	TRBJ2-1	14	once	TGTGCCAGCTCACCGACAGGGGTCAACAATGAGCAGTTCTTC	CASSPTGVNNEQFF
TRBV19	TRBD2	TRBJ2-5	15	.	TGTGCCAGTAGTATGGGGGGGGGATTCCAAGAGACCCAGTACTTC	CASSMGGGFQETQYF
TRBV11-2	TRBD1	TRBJ1-2	17	.	TGTGCCAGCAGCTTAGCCGGGACAGGGTTAGCTAACTATGGCTACACCTTC	CASSLAGTGLANYGYTF